This TCR beta chain was recovered during a study of early T cells in non-severe SARS-CoV-2 infection. For the study at large: The input, bulk RNA from unsorted whole blood, was sequenced, and chains were unpaired.

This clonotype was detected ten times or more. Its target is unknown. Study-wide findings and caveats: There was a bias toward anti-spike CD8 responses in VDJdb matching, which missed private and CD4 specificities.

The CDR3 is 15 residues long. Per germline, CDR1 SGDLS and CDR2 YYNGEE. V was shortened by 0 bases and J by 3 bases, with 13 bases between the two germline ends. Unique molecular identifiers were affixed to single, distinct cDNA molecules. From the 5' RACE reads, TCRdb called clonotypes with MiXCR, one entry per CDR3 protein. Of around 59,000 distinct CDR3 sequences detected, around 8.9% appear once; the ten largest clones hold 17%. The source is an adult who was a healthcare worker with PCR-confirmed SARS-CoV-2 infection or an uninfected control (not recorded which). Sample: whole blood. The V call is TRBV9, the J call TRBJ2-7; perhaps D is TRBD1 or TRBD2 (5 bases each). The CDR3 spells CASSVGQGVYYEQYF. DNA for the CDR3: TGTGCCAGCAGCGTAGGTCAGGGAGTCTACTACGAGCAGTACTTC.